A single sample is the source of the 2 T cell receptor beta chains below, sequenced in a study of T cell responses to AZD1222 COVID-19 vaccine. TCRdb's table, derived via immunoSEQ multiplex PCR, lists solely in-frame clones and lacks some. The data hold 95,000 to 110,000 clones, with approximately 89% observed a single time. The sample consisted of peripheral blood, taken on day 0 of AZD1222 vaccination. The receptors were sampled from an adult in good health.

The chain employs TRBV11-1 and TRBJ1-1, with D maybe TRBD1 (5 bases). Germline V gene sequence: CDR1 SGHAT, CDR2 FQDESV (reference sequence). This CDR3 contains 15 residues. Trimming stripped 0 bases from V and 4 bases from J, with 12 bases between. CDR3 in DNA: TGTGCCAGCAGCTTAGCTTATGGGGCGGGCACTGAAGCTTTCTTT. Translated, it gives CASSLAYGAGTEAFF.

The J gene is TRBJ1-2, the V gene TRBV11-3; 8 bases map to TRBD1. CDR3 size: 17 residues. The germline V gene has CDR1 SGHNT and CDR2 YENEEA. V lost 4 bases to trimming and J lost 2 bases; unmatched junction nucleotides: 12. Written as DNA, the CDR3 is TGTGCCAGCAGCTCGAAATGGACAGGGATGGGCAACTATGGCTACACCTTC. It encodes CASSSKWTGMGNYGYTF. Drawing the rest from reference TRBV11-3 and TRBJ1-2, the complete variable domain is EAGVVQSPRYKIIEKKQPVAFWCNPISGHNTLYWYLQNLGQGPELLIRYENEEAVDDSQLPKDRFSAERLKGVDSTLKIQPAELGDSAVYLCASSSKWTGMGNYGYTFGSGTRLTVV.